The sequence of this TCR beta chain was determined in a study of long-term antiretroviral therapy in people with HIV. Study-level findings and limits: The repertoire was dominated at all time points by clones expanded before ART. CDR3 length ranges were narrower in HIV repertoires than in controls. ART was followed by higher diversity that remained below transplant donor controls.

Survey-level resolution applied to immunoSEQ assay v3.0. The protocol was immunoSEQ multiplex PCR, while the TCRdb copy is restricted to in-frame clones and leaves out a portion. The table lists fewer than 40,000 clones, around nine tenths of them singletons. This CDR3 region has 11 residues. Germline V CDR1 and CDR2: MRHNA, SNTAGT. Deletions cut 6 bases from V and 8 bases from J, with 10 bases between. For this clone: The antigen remains unidentified.

The receptor was derived from a woman between 18 and 29 years old with HIV. Sample: unsorted PBMCs, taken just before starting antiretroviral therapy. The V and J genes are TRBV6-4 and TRBJ1-2; D gene ambiguous. The CDR3 DNA follows: TGTGCCAGCAGGGACCTCGGGGGCTACACCTTC. Translated: CASRDLGGYTF.